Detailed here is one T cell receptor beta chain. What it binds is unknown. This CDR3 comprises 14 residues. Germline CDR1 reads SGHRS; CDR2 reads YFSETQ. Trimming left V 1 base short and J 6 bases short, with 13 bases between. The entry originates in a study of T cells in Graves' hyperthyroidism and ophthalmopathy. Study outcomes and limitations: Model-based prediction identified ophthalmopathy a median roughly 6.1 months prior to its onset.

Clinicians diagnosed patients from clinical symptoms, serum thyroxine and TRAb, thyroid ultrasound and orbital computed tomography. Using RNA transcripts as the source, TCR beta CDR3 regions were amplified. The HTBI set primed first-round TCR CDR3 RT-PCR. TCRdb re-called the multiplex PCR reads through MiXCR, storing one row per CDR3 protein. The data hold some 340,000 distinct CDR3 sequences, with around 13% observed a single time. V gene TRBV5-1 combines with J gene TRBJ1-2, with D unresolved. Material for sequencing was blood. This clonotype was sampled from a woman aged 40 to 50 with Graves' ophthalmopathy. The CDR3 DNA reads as TGCGCCAGCAGCTTGACCGATGAGCCCCATGGCTACACCTTC. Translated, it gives CASSLTDEPHGYTF.